Detailed here is one T cell receptor (beta chain). Antigen specificity is unknown. Only in-frame clones appear in the TCRdb table, and some are missing; sequencing was by immunoSEQ multiplex PCR. In the table there are about 130,000 clones, about 88% of which are singletons. These data originate in a study of identifying expanded T cells in peripheral blood. Study conclusions and caveats: Technical replicates showed around 1.2 changed clones; around two weeks 15 to 20; four weeks 19.

This CDR3 region has 16 residues. V is TRBV21-1 and J is TRBJ2-3; TRBD1 is the table's D call and was not checked against the DNA. TRBV21-1 has pseudogene status. The sequenced sample was blood. The sequence came from a person aged 18 to 75 in good health. The CDR3 DNA sequence: TGTGCCAGCAGCTTCGTGACAGGGACAAAAACAGATACGCAGTATTTT. Translating it yields CASSFVTGTKTDTQYF.